The following is a T cell receptor (beta chain) sequence with its context. The CDR3 has 14 residues. Germline V gives CDR1 SGHTA, CDR2 FQGNSA. The ends lost 5 bases at V and 8 bases at J; junction bases unmatched: 5. Authors' methods: From reference gene primer amplification, estimates of nucleated cell counts were derived. Profiled with immunoSEQ multiplex PCR; TCRdb holds only in-frame clones, not every one. Clonal size and the V and J genes are those of that table, whereas D and trimming came from the DNA. The table shows about 90,000 clones, with 85% occurring only once. This specimen comes from a study of blood T cell repertoires in COVID-19. Study-level background: Material from acute and convalescent COVID-19 was sourced from the United States, Italy and Spain.

The sample comprised peripheral blood. The chain employs TRBV7-2 and TRBJ2-1, with TRBD2 matching 11 bases. The clonotype comes from a woman in her seventies with active or convalescent COVID-19. The CDR3 reads CASSTSSGGYEQFF. DNA for the CDR3: TGTGCCAGCAGCACGTCTAGCGGGGGGTATGAGCAGTTCTTC.